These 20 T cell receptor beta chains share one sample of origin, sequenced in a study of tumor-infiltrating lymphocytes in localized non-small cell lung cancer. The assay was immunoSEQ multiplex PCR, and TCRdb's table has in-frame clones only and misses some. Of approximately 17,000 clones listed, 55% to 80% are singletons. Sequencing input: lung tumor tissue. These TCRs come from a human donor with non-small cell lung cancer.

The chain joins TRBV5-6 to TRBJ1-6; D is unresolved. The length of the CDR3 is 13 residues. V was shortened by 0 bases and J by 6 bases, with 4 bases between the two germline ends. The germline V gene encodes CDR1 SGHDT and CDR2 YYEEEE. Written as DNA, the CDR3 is TGTGCCAGCAGCTTGGGGGTTAATTCACCCCTCCACTTT. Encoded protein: CASSLGVNSPLHF.

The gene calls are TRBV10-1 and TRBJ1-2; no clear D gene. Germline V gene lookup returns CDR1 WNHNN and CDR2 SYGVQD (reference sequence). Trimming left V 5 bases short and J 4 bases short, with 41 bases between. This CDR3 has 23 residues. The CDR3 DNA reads TGCGCCAGCAGTAAGGGAAAAAGATCGCGAAAGACCTATGGATCGCGAAAGACCTATGGCTACACCTTC. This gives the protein CASSKGKRSRKTYGSRKTYGYTF.

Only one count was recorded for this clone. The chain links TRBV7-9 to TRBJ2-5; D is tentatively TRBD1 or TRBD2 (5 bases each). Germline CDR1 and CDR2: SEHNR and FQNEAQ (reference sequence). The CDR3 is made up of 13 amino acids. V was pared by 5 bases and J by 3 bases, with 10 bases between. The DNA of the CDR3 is TGTGCCAGCAGCCGGGGCAGGGAAGAGACCCAGTACTTC. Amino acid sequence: CASSRGREETQYF.

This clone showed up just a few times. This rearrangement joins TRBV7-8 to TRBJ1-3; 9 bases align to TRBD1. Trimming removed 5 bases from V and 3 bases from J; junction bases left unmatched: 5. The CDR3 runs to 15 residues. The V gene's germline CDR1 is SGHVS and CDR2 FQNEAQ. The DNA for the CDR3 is TGTGCCAGCAGCAACCGGGACAGGGTTGGAAACACCATATATTTT. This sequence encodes CASSNRDRVGNTIYF.

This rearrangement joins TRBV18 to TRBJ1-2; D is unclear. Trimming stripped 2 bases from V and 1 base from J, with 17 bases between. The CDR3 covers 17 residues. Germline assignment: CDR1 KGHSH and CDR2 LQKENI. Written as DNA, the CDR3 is TGTGCCAGCTCACCATCGTTGGTAGGAGAGGTTAACTATGGCTACACCTTC. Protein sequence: CASSPSLVGEVNYGYTF.

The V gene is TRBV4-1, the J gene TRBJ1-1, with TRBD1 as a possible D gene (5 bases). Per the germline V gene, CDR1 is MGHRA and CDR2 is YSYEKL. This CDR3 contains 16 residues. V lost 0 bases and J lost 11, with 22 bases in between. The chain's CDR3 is CASSQDREGWGKKAFF. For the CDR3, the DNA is TGCGCCAGCAGCCAAGATAGGGAGGGGTGGGGGAAGAAGGCTTTCTTT.

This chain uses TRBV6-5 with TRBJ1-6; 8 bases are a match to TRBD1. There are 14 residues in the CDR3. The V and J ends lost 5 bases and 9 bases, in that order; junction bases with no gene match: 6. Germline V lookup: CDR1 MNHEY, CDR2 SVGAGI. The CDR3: CASSLDRVGSPLHF. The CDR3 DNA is TGTGCCAGCAGTCTGGACAGGGTAGGTTCACCCCTCCACTTT.

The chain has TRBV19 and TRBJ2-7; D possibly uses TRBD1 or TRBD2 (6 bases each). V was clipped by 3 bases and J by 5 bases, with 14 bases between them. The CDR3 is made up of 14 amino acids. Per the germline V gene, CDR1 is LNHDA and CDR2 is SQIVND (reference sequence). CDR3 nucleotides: TGTGCCAGTAGTATGCATTCCGGGGGCGACGAGCAGTACTTC. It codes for CASSMHSGGDEQYF.

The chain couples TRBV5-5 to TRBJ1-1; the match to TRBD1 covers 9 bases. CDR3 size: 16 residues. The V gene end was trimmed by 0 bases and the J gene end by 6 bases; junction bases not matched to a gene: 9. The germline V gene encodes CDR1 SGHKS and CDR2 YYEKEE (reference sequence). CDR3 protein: CASSLDRGRILAEAFF. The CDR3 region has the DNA TGTGCCAGCAGCTTGGACAGGGGGCGAATTCTGGCTGAAGCTTTCTTT.

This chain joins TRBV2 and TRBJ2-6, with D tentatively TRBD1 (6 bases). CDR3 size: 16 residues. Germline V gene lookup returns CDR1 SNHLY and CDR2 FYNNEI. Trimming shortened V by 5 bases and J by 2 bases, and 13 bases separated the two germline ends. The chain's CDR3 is CASSRARGPGANVLTF. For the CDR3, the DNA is TGTGCCAGCAGTCGAGCCAGGGGCCCTGGGGCCAACGTCCTGACTTTC. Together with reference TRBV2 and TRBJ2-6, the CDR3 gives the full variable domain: EPEVTQTPSHQVTQMGQEVILRCVPISNHLYFYWYRQILGQKVEFLVSFYNNEISEKSEIFDDQFSVERPDGSNFTLKIRSTKLEDSAMYFCASSRARGPGANVLTFGAGSRLTVL.

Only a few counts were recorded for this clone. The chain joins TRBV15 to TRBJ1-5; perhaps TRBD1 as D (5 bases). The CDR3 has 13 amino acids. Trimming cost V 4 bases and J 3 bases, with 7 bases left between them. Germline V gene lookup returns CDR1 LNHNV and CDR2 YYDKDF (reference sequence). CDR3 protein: CATSNRNNQPQHF. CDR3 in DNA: TGTGCCACCAGCAACAGGAACAATCAGCCCCAGCATTTT.

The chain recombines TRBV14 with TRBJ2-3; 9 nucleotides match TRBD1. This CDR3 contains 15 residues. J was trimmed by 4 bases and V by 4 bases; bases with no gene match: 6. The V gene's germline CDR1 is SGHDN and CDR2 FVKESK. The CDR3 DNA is TGTGCCAGCAGCCTCCGGGACAGGGACTCAGATACGCAGTATTTT. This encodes CASSLRDRDSDTQYF.

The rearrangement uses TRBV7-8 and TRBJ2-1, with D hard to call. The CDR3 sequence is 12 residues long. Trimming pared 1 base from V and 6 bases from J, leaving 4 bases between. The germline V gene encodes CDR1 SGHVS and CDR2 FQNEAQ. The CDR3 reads CASSLGSNEQFF. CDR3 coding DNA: TGTGCCAGCAGCTTAGGATCCAATGAGCAGTTCTTC.

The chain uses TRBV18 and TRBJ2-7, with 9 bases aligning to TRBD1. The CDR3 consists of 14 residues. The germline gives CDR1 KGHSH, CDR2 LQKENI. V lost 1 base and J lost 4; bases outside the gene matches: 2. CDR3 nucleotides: TGTGCCAGCTCACCACGACAGGGGGTATACGAGCAGTACTTC. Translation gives CASSPRQGVYEQYF.

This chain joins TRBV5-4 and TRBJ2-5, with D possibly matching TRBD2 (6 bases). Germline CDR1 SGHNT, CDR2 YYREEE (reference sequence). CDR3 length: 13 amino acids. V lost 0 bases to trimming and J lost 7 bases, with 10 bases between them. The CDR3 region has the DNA TGTGCCAGCAGCTTGGCGGACGGGGGGACCCAGTACTTC. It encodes CASSLADGGTQYF.

The CDR3 spells CASSNEDRAEDTQYF. Written as DNA, the CDR3 is TGTGCCAGCAGTAACGAGGACAGGGCGGAGGATACGCAGTATTTT. This sequence joins TRBV6-6 and TRBJ2-3, with 8 bases aligning to TRBD1. Germline assignment: CDR1 MNHNY and CDR2 SVGAGI (reference sequence). The CDR3 sequence is 15 residues long. With V trimmed by 5 bases and J by 6 bases, 10 bases remained unmatched.

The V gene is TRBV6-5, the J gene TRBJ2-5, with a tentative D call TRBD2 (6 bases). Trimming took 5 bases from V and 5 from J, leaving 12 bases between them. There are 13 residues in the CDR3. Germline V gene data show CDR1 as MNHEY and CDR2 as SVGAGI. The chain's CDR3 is CASSVPGVETQYF. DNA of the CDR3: TGTGCCAGCAGTGTTCCGGGAGTGGAGACCCAGTACTTC.

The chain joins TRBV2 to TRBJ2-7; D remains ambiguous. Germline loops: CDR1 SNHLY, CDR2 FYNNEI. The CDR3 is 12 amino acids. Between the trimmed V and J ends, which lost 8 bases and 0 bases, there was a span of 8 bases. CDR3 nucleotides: TGTGCCAGCGGACCCACCTCCTACGAGCAGTACTTC. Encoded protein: CASGPTSYEQYF.

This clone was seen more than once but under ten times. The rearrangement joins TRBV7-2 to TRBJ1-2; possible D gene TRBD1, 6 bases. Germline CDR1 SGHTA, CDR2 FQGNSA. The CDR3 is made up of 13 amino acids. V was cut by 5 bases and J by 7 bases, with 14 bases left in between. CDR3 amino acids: CASSAKQGLGYTF. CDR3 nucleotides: TGTGCCAGCAGCGCCAAACAGGGACTTGGCTACACCTTC. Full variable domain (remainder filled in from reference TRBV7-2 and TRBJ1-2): GAGVSQSPSNKVTEKGKDVELRCDPISGHTALYWYRQSLGQGLEFLIYFQGNSAPDKSGLPSDRFSAERTGGSVSTLTIQRTQQEDSAVYLCASSAKQGLGYTFGSGTRLTVV.

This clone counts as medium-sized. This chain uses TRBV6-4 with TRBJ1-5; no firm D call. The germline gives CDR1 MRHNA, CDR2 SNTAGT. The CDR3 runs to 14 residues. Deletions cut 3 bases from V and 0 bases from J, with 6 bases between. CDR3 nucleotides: TGTGCCAGCAGTGAGATGTTTAGCAATCAGCCCCAGCATTTT. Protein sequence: CASSEMFSNQPQHF.